The present T cell receptor beta chain was sequenced within a study of blood T cell repertoires in COVID-19. TCRdb's copy holds only in-frame clones and misses some; the assay was immunoSEQ multiplex PCR. In the table there are more than 110,000 clones, around 73% of which are singletons. This clone was observed a handful of times. Specimen: peripheral blood. The origin of this receptor is a woman between 50 and 59 years old with active or convalescent COVID-19.

This chain's CDR3 is CATGGGNEQFF. The CDR3 nucleotides read TGTGCCACCGGGGGGGGCAATGAGCAGTTCTTC. V usage is TRBV6-5 and J usage is TRBJ2-1; TRBD2 aligns across 8 bases. The CDR3 loop spans 11 amino acids. Germline-derived CDR1 and CDR2 are MNHEY and SVGAGI. Germline trimming cut 10 bases from V and 6 bases from J; bases unmatched to any gene: 2.